These 15 T cell receptor beta chains came from one sample sequenced in a study of T-cell memory formation after mild COVID-19. MiXCR, applied by TCRdb to the 5' RACE reads, yields one record per CDR3 protein. The sample carries about 410,000 distinct CDR3 sequences, around 17% recorded once. Sequenced input: PBMCs or a T cell subset sorted from them (not recorded which). Receptors were obtained from a young man who had mild COVID-19 (a few samples of this study predate the infection). Cell type and time point are not known.

The genes are TRBV20-1 and TRBJ2-1, with 12 bases fitting TRBD2. Germline V gene lookup returns CDR1 DFQATT and CDR2 SNEGSKA (reference sequence). The V gene end was trimmed by 3 bases and the J gene end by 9 bases; junction bases not matched to a gene: 6. The CDR3 is 14 amino acids. CDR3 protein: CSARASGGALEQFF. The CDR3 nucleotides are TGCAGTGCTAGGGCTAGCGGGGGGGCGCTTGAGCAGTTCTTC.

This CDR3 reads CASSPTGGMDTQYF. The CDR3 DNA reads as TGTGCCAGCAGCCCGACAGGGGGCATGGATACGCAGTATTTT. The gene calls are TRBV3-1 and TRBJ2-3, with 10 bases lining up with TRBD1. The germline CDR1 and CDR2 sequences are LGHDT and YNNKEL (reference sequence). V lost 4 bases, J lost 6 bases, and 4 bases stayed unmatched. This CDR3 is built from 14 residues.

The V gene is TRBV10-3, the J gene TRBJ1-4; 7 bases are a match to TRBD1. V was clipped by 9 bases and J by 7 bases; unmatched bases: 8. This CDR3 is 13 amino acids long. Germline V gene data show CDR1 as ENHRY and CDR2 as SYGVKD. CDR3 nucleotides: TGTGCCATGAGGGGGCAATTGGCTGAAAAACTGTTTTTT. Translated: CAMRGQLAEKLFF.

The V call is TRBV7-3, the J call TRBJ2-2; D is undetermined. CDR3 size: 17 residues. The V gene lost 2 bases and the J gene lost 3 bases, with 16 bases spanning the gap. CDR1 and CDR2 from the germline V gene are SGHTA and FQGTGA. The CDR3 here is CASSLPVSSTDTGELFF. The CDR3 region has the DNA TGTGCCAGCAGCTTACCTGTAAGTTCGACGGACACCGGGGAGCTGTTTTTT.

This clonotype was counted a few times. V and J are TRBV30 and TRBJ2-5, with D maybe TRBD1 (6 bases). The CDR3 covers 13 residues. Trimming cost V 4 bases and J 14 bases, with 23 bases left between them. Germline V lookup: CDR1 GTSNPN, CDR2 SVGIG (reference sequence). The CDR3 DNA is TGTGCCTGGACCTTATTGCCGGGGCAGGGGATCTACTTC. It translates to CAWTLLPGQGIYF.

There are a few counts of this clonotype. The chain employs TRBV20-1 and TRBJ2-6, with D uncertain. Germline V CDR1 and CDR2: DFQATT, SNEGSKA (reference sequence). The CDR3 covers 12 residues. V dropped 4 bases and J dropped 0 bases, with 1 base sitting between them. DNA for the CDR3: TGCAGTGCTATCTCTGGGGCCAACGTCCTGACTTTC. It is translated as CSAISGANVLTF.

This clonotype has only a few counts. The gene calls are TRBV6-6 and TRBJ2-7; a possible D gene is TRBD1 (6 bases). Trimming took 5 bases from V and 2 from J, leaving 16 bases between them. The germline V gene has CDR1 MNHNY and CDR2 SVGAGI (reference sequence). The CDR3 contains 15 residues. CDR3 nucleotides: TGTGCCAGCAGTCGGCCAGGGGTGGGCACCTACGAGCAGTACGTC. Translation: CASSRPGVGTYEQYV.

J is TRBJ2-5 and V is TRBV10-3; D gene ambiguous. V dropped 3 bases and J dropped 2 bases, with 10 bases sitting between them. Germline V gives CDR1 ENHRY, CDR2 SYGVKD. There are 14 residues in the CDR3. Written as DNA, the CDR3 is TGTGCCATCAGTGAATGGACCGCACAAGAGACCCAGTACTTC. It yields the protein CAISEWTAQETQYF.

CDR3 protein: CASSANEQGAYGYTF. The CDR3 nucleotides are TGTGCCAGCAGCGCGAATGAACAGGGGGCTTATGGCTACACCTTC. The V gene is TRBV9, the J gene TRBJ1-2; 9 bases align to TRBD1. Looked up from germline, CDR1 is SGDLS and CDR2 is YYNGEE. J lost 5 bases, V lost 3 bases, and 8 bases had no gene match. This CDR3 has 15 residues.

This clonotype was detected only a few times. The chain is built from TRBV4-1 and TRBJ2-2; the match to TRBD1 covers 9 bases. CDR1 and CDR2 (germline): MGHRA, YSYEKL. The CDR3 has 15 residues. J lost 3 bases, V lost 2 bases, and 1 base had no gene match. This CDR3 reads CASSQRQGDTGELFF. In DNA form, the CDR3 reads TGCGCCAGCAGCCAAAGACAGGGGGACACCGGGGAGCTGTTTTTT.

Many counts were recorded for this clonotype. The chain employs TRBV7-8 and TRBJ2-5, with a tentative D call TRBD1 (5 bases). The CDR3 has 15 residues. In germline, CDR1 is SGHVS, CDR2 FQNEAQ. V was clipped by 4 bases and J by 4 bases, with 16 bases between them. The CDR3 reads CASSSRLDSSETQYF. The CDR3 DNA sequence: TGTGCCAGCAGCTCCCGCCTTGACAGTTCAGAGACCCAGTACTTC.

For the CDR3, the DNA is TGTGCCAGCAGCTATACCCGGGACAGGAACACTGAAGCTTTCTTT. As protein: CASSYTRDRNTEAFF. The rearrangement joins TRBV7-2 to TRBJ1-1, with TRBD1 matching over 7 bases. CDR3 length: 15 residues. V dropped 4 bases and J dropped 1; count of bases not matched to a gene: 6. Looked up from germline, CDR1 is SGHTA and CDR2 is FQGNSA.

The V and J genes are TRBV29-1 and TRBJ1-1; maybe TRBD1 (6 bases). Trimming left V 2 bases short and J 3 bases short, with 19 bases between. This CDR3 is built from 16 residues. CDR1 is SQVTM, CDR2 ANQGSEA, per germline. CDR3 sequence: CSVESVKQGGDTEAFF. The CDR3 nucleotides are TGCAGCGTTGAATCGGTAAAACAGGGAGGGGACACTGAAGCTTTCTTT.

This chain joins TRBV7-9 and TRBJ1-1, with TRBD1 identical over 7 bases. The V gene's germline CDR1 is SEHNR and CDR2 FQNEAQ (reference sequence). After removal of 1 base from V and 3 bases from J, the junction contained 8 bases not matched to a gene. CDR3 length: 16 residues. The CDR3 sequence is CASSLGMGQHDTEAFF. Written as DNA, the CDR3 is TGTGCCAGCAGCTTAGGTATGGGACAGCATGACACTGAAGCTTTCTTT.

The CDR3 DNA is TGTGCCAGCGGGACAGGGAGCGAGCAGTACTTC. Translating it yields CASGTGSEQYF. The V and J genes are TRBV18 and TRBJ2-7; 9 nucleotides line up with TRBD1. Germline values: CDR1 KGHSH, CDR2 LQKENI. The CDR3 length is 11 residues. The V gene end was trimmed by 8 bases and the J gene end by 6 bases; junction bases not matched to a gene: 2.